This record covers a single T cell receptor (beta chain). This sample was included in a study of blood T cell repertoires in COVID-19. Study-level information: Spain, Italy and the United States supplied samples that represented acute and convalescent COVID-19. PBMCs, B-cell-depleted T cells, or T cells provided the cDNA or gDNA that made up the material.

In the original processing: Nucleated cell number was recorded as an estimate derived from reference gene primer amplification. Some clones are missing from TCRdb's copy, which holds only in-frame ones; the method was immunoSEQ multiplex PCR. V and J calls and clone size are copied from that table; D and trimming were computed from the DNA. The sample has roughly 180,000 clones, about 85% seen once. The V gene's germline CDR1 is MNHEY and CDR2 SMNVEV (reference sequence). After removal of 0 bases from V and 4 bases from J, the junction contained 10 bases not matched to a gene. This CDR3 region has 17 residues.

Sequenced material: peripheral blood. The chain carries TRBV27 and TRBJ1-1; 8 nucleotides line up with TRBD1. This sequence originates from an older woman with acute or convalescent COVID-19. The CDR3 spells CASSLSDTQGGVTEAFF. The CDR3 nucleotides are TGTGCCAGCAGTTTATCAGACACACAGGGGGGAGTCACTGAAGCTTTCTTT.